The 16 T cell receptor beta chains below come from one sample, sequenced in a study of T cells in women clearing cervical HPV infection. Generated by immunoSEQ multiplex PCR, the TCRdb table keeps only in-frame clones and is missing some. This sample contains approximately 49,000 clones. Sequencing was carried out using blood buffy coat. These receptors all come from a woman aged 18 to 69 with a cervical HPV16 infection that either progressed to CIN3+ or cleared (not recorded which).

The CDR3 loop reads CASSSTGTGAVTIYF. CDR3 bases read: TGTGCCAGCAGCTCCACCGGGACAGGGGCTGTCACC. This chain uses TRBV13 with TRBJ1-3, with 10 bases aligning to TRBD1. Read coverage stops 3 residues before the CDR3 terminus; the germline J gene supplies the remainder. The J segment lost 9 bases and the V segment lost 4 bases, leaving 9 bases of the junction unmatched. Germline V CDR1 and CDR2: PRHDT, FYEKMQ (reference sequence). CDR3 length equals 15 residues.

A note on this clone: The CDR3 end lies 3 residues beyond the end of the read and is filled in from the germline J gene. The V call is TRBV5-8, the J call TRBJ2-3; 9 bases are a match to TRBD1. Germline-derived CDR1 and CDR2 are SGHTS and YDEGEE. The CDR3 runs 15 residues. Germline trimming cut 1 base from V and 6 bases from J; bases unmatched to any gene: 6. The CDR3 spells CASSLRDRVPDTQYF. The sequenced CDR3 bases are TGTGCCAGCAGCTTGCGGGACAGGGTACCGGATACG.

As to this clone: The CDR3 end falls 3 residues outside the read, so it is completed with the germline J gene. This chain uses TRBV2 with TRBJ1-2, with 7 bases aligning to TRBD1. CDR1 and CDR2 from the germline V gene are SNHLY and FYNNEI. J lost 1 base, V lost 6 bases, and 2 bases had no gene match. This CDR3 is 13 amino acids long. The covered CDR3 bases are TGTGCCAGCAGGAGGGACAGTAACTATGGC. It codes for CASRRDSNYG. The whole CDR3 is CASRRDSNYGYTF. Together with reference TRBV2 and TRBJ1-2, the CDR3 gives the full variable domain: EPEVTQTPSHQVTQMGQEVILRCVPISNHLYFYWYRQILGQKVEFLVSFYNNEISEKSEIFDDQFSVERPDGSNFTLKIRSTKLEDSAMYFCASRRDSNYGYTFGSGTRLTVV.

Regarding this clone: The CDR3 end falls 3 residues outside the read, so it is completed with the germline J gene. The chain couples TRBV28 to TRBJ2-7, with 7 bases fitting TRBD2. The junction had 7 bases not matched to a gene; V was cut back by 2 bases and J by 3 bases. Per the germline V gene, CDR1 is MDHEN and CDR2 is SYDVKM. The CDR3 has 15 residues. CDR3 sequence reads: CASSLGGDHGYEQYF. The sequenced part of the CDR3 DNA is TGTGCCAGCAGTTTAGGGGGGGATCATGGCTACGAG.

Turning to this clone: The read ends 3 residues before the CDR3 terminus; that terminus is restored from the germline J gene. The chain employs TRBV7-3 and TRBJ1-2; weak D call: TRBD1 (6 bases). The CDR3 extends over 16 amino acids. Trimming left V 2 bases short and J 0 bases short, with 13 bases between. The germline V gene has CDR1 SGHTA and CDR2 FQGTGA. The chain's CDR3 is CASSLGPGGANYGYTF. CDR3 DNA (partial): TGTGCCAGCAGCTTAGGTCCGGGGGGCGCTAACTATGGC.

On this clone: The missing CDR3 end, 3 residues past where the read stops, is filled in from the germline J gene. The rearrangement links TRBV18 to TRBJ2-3; 8 nucleotides line up with TRBD2. Germline loops: CDR1 KGHSH, CDR2 LQKENI. There are 17 residues in the CDR3. The junction had 10 bases not matched to a gene; V was cut back by 2 bases and J by 3 bases. The CDR3 bases that were read are TGTGCCAGCTCACCAATCGCTCCGGGACTAGGGACAGATACG. Translated: CASSPIAPGLGTDT. The complete CDR3 sequence is CASSPIAPGLGTDTQYF.

As for this clone: The CDR3 is cut off 3 residues early in the read; its end comes from the germline J gene. The V gene is TRBV20-1, the J gene TRBJ2-5; 10 bases are shared with TRBD1. This CDR3 spans 17 amino acids. CDR1 is DFQATT and CDR2 is SNEGSKA in the germline V gene (reference sequence). Trimming removed 3 bases from V and 4 bases from J; junction bases left unmatched: 14. The CDR3 sequence: CSASPPLDRGPGETQYF. The sequenced part of the CDR3 DNA is TGCAGTGCTAGCCCCCCCCTAGACAGGGGGCCTGGAGAGACC.

For this clone: The CDR3 end lies 3 residues beyond the end of the read and is filled in from the germline J gene. The chain is built from TRBV28 and TRBJ1-1; no reliable D call. CDR3 length equals 12 residues. Per the germline V gene, CDR1 is MDHEN and CDR2 is SYDVKM. The ends were cut back, 3 bases at V and 0 bases at J, with 2 bases in the middle. This chain's CDR3 is CASSFMNTEAFF. The CDR3 bases that were read are TGTGCCAGCAGTTTTATGAACACTGAA.

As regards this clone: The read ends 3 residues shy of where the CDR3 ends; the end is completed using the germline J gene. This chain joins TRBV5-1 and TRBJ1-4, with TRBD1 as a possible D gene (5 bases). The CDR3 sequence is 15 residues long. From germline, CDR1 is SGHRS and CDR2 YFSETQ. Trimming stripped 0 bases from V and 1 base from J, with 7 bases between. CDR3 sequence: CASSLEGVTNEKLFF. Partial CDR3 DNA: TGCGCCAGCAGCTTGGAAGGGGTAACTAATGAAAAA.

With respect to this clone: Coverage ceases 3 residues before the CDR3 finishes, and the germline J gene fills in the end. The chain has TRBV20-1 and TRBJ2-5; D tentatively fits TRBD1 or TRBD2 (6 bases each). Per germline, CDR1 DFQATT and CDR2 SNEGSKA (reference sequence). Trimming removed 3 bases at V and 4 bases at J, with 12 bases between. The CDR3 extends over 13 amino acids. The CDR3 reads CSASFRGGETQYF. The part of the CDR3 DNA that was read is TGCAGTGCTAGTTTCAGGGGAGGAGAGACC.

A note on this clone: The CDR3 end lies 3 residues beyond the end of the read and is filled in from the germline J gene. V usage is TRBV19 and J usage is TRBJ1-5, with 10 bases identical to TRBD1. Per the germline V gene, CDR1 is LNHDA and CDR2 is SQIVND (reference sequence). J gave up 7 bases and V 5 bases, and 8 bases lay outside the gene matches. The CDR3 totals 15 residues. The part of the CDR3 DNA that was read is TGTGCCAGTAGTGCGGGACAGGGGAATGGACAGCCC. Translation gives CASSAGQGNGQP. The whole CDR3 protein is CASSAGQGNGQPQHF.

About this clone: The observed sequence ends 3 residues before the CDR3 terminus, with the missing tail filled in from the germline J gene. The rearrangement joins TRBV12-3 or TRBV12-4 to TRBJ1-1; D might be TRBD1 (6 bases). The CDR3 runs 14 residues. V was clipped by 3 bases and J by 2 bases, with 10 bases between them. The DNA read from the CDR3 is TGTGCCAGCAGTTTTACGGACAGAAACACTGAA. Its protein is CASSFTDRNTE. The whole CDR3 protein is CASSFTDRNTEAFF.

Details on this clone: The sequenced fragment ends 3 residues before the CDR3 boundary, so the rest is inferred from the germline J gene. The rearrangement links TRBV5-4 to TRBJ1-2, with a possible D match to TRBD1 (5 bases). Germline CDR1 reads SGHNT; CDR2 reads YYREEE (reference sequence). The CDR3 has 14 residues. The ends were cut back, 3 bases at V and 3 bases at J, with 12 bases in the middle. The DNA read from the CDR3 is TGTGCCAGCAGCTCTCGAGGGGAATACTATGGC. It specifies CASSSRGEYYG. The whole CDR3 sequence reads CASSSRGEYYGYTF.

With regard to this clone: Read sequence stops 3 residues before the CDR3 end, and the germline J gene provides the missing end. J is TRBJ1-2 and V is TRBV12-3 or TRBV12-4, with 8 bases that match TRBD1. There are 14 residues in the CDR3. With 6 bases clipped from V and 4 bases from J, the junction kept 7 bases outside the gene matches. Here the CDR3 reads CASSPQGDLYGYTF. Partial CDR3 DNA: TGTGCCAGCAGCCCACAGGGGGACCTCTATGGC.

Turning to this clone: The read falls 3 residues short of the CDR3 end, and the missing part is taken from the germline J gene. V is TRBV29-1 and J is TRBJ2-3; tentatively, D is TRBD2 (5 bases). CDR1 and CDR2 (germline): SQVTM, ANQGSEA. Between the trimmed V and J ends, which lost 4 bases and 0 bases, there was a span of 8 bases. There are 13 residues in the CDR3. The chain's CDR3 is CSVARASTDTQYF. CDR3 DNA (partial): TGCAGCGTTGCGAGGGCCAGCACAGATACG.

About this clone: The read finishes 3 residues shy of the CDR3 end, and the germline J gene is used to complete it. The chain has TRBV20-1 and TRBJ2-1; 10 positions match TRBD2. Germline-derived CDR1 and CDR2 are DFQATT and SNEGSKA (reference sequence). The CDR3 extends over 18 amino acids. Trimming cost V 3 bases and J 1 base; bases outside gene matches: 12. The part of the CDR3 DNA that was read is TGCAGTGCTAGCGGGCGGCTAGCGGGAGTAGGGTCCTACAATGAG. This codes for CSASGRLAGVGSYNE. The CDR3 in full is CSASGRLAGVGSYNEQFF.